Below, 26 T cell receptor beta chains from the same sample are listed, as sequenced in a study of regulatory T cells in long-lasting Graves disease. Described time point: newly diagnosed GD, antithyroid drugs for less than 3 months. From RNA extracted from PBMCs, the TCR library was made. Construction of TCR beta libraries relied on iRepertoire HTBI primers and on Arm-PCR targeting CDR3 regions. Each CDR3 protein is one row after TCRdb ran MiXCR on the multiplex PCR reads. The data contain 350,000 to 450,000 distinct CDR3 sequences, around 14% of them singletons. The sample was also linked to a second study, of T cells in Graves' hyperthyroidism and ophthalmopathy.

The sequenced sample was peripheral blood mononuclear cells (PBMCs), obtained at new diagnosis, from a patient treated with antithyroid drugs. The receptor set was obtained from a woman aged 25 to 39 with Graves disease.

CDR3 region: CASSSLAGPAGVDEQFF. The CDR3 DNA follows: TGCGCCAGCAGCTCACTAGCGGGTCCAGCCGGAGTAGATGAGCAGTTCTTC. The chain links TRBV4-1 to TRBJ2-1, with TRBD2 identical over 9 bases. This CDR3 has 17 amino acids. V lost 5 bases, J lost 8 bases, and 16 bases stayed unmatched. Germline values: CDR1 MGHRA, CDR2 YSYEKL.

Only a few counts were recorded for this clonotype. With a much larger clone just one base away, this may be a read error. The CDR3 loop reads CASSEGQLYGYTF. The CDR3 region has the DNA TGTGCCAGCAGTGAAGGACAGCTCTATGGCTACACCTTC. The rearrangement joins TRBV2 to TRBJ1-2, with a possible D match to TRBD1 (5 bases). Germline CDR1 and CDR2: SNHLY and FYNNEI. The CDR3 covers 13 residues. V was clipped by 1 base and J by 4 bases, with 7 bases between them.

The chain combines TRBV5-1 with TRBJ2-3, with 12 bases matching TRBD2. Germline CDR1 SGHRS, CDR2 YFSETQ. CDR3 length: 16 amino acids. V lost 0 bases to trimming and J lost 4 bases; unmatched junction nucleotides: 3. CDR3 protein: CASSLGLAGGSDTQYF. CDR3 DNA: TGCGCCAGCAGCTTGGGGCTAGCGGGAGGGTCAGATACGCAGTATTTT.

This clonotype was recorded many times. The chain uses TRBV6-2 or TRBV6-3 and TRBJ1-5; weak D call: TRBD1 (5 bases). Germline CDR1 reads MNHEY; CDR2 reads SVGEGT. The ends were cut back, 6 bases at V and 4 bases at J, with 7 bases in the middle. This CDR3 contains 12 residues. CDR3 protein: CASRGVNQPQHF. The CDR3 DNA reads as TGTGCCAGCAGGGGGGTAAATCAGCCCCAGCATTTT.

This clonotype was observed at least ten times. V is TRBV5-1 and J is TRBJ2-1; D is unclear. Trimming stripped 4 bases from V and 5 bases from J, with 19 bases between. The CDR3 has 16 amino acids. CDR1 is SGHRS, CDR2 YFSETQ, per germline. CDR3 DNA: TGCGCCAGCAGCGCGTTCAGTCTGGCGGTGGACAATGAGCAGTTCTTC. It translates to CASSAFSLAVDNEQFF.

A note on this clonotype: Possible read error: a much larger clone is one base away. The chain combines TRBV6-2 or TRBV6-3 with TRBJ2-7; 8 nucleotides agree with TRBD2. Germline V gives CDR1 MNHEY, CDR2 SVGEGT. The junction had 22 bases not matched to a gene; V was cut back by 2 bases and J by 7 bases. There are 19 residues in the CDR3. The CDR3 loop reads CASSYGGLAGTLYDNEQYF. For the CDR3, the DNA is TGTGCCAGCAGTTACGGGGGGTTAGCGGGAACCCTTTACGACAATGAGCAGTACTTC.

This clonotype was detected many times. The genes are TRBV7-2 and TRBJ1-5; D not certain. Trimming took 5 bases from V and 7 from J, leaving 12 bases between them. Germline V CDR1 and CDR2: SGHTA, FQGNSA. This CDR3 is built from 13 residues. CDR3 sequence reads: CASSPRPGQPQHF. CDR3 bases: TGTGCCAGCAGCCCCAGACCTGGACAGCCCCAGCATTTT.

The CDR3 loop is CASTPAGKLYNEQFF. CDR3 nucleotide sequence: TGTGCCAGCACCCCAGCGGGAAAGCTCTACAATGAGCAGTTCTTC. This chain connects TRBV12-3 or TRBV12-4 to TRBJ2-1, with 7 bases lining up with TRBD2. V was pared by 7 bases and J by 3 bases, with 9 bases of the junction left unmatched. This CDR3 spans 15 amino acids.

This clonotype has ten or more counts. The chain joins TRBV24-1 to TRBJ1-2; no clear D. Looked up from germline, CDR1 is KGHDR and CDR2 is SFDVKD. The germline V and J ends were trimmed by 0 bases and 0 bases, with 4 bases remaining between them. CDR3 length equals 14 residues. CDR3 sequence: CATSDLSANYGYTF. CDR3 bases: TGTGCCACCAGTGATTTGTCAGCTAACTATGGCTACACCTTC.

CDR3: CAWSFGGSSSEQYF. The CDR3 nucleotides are TGTGCCTGGAGTTTCGGGGGGAGCTCGAGCGAGCAGTACTTC. The V gene is TRBV30, the J gene TRBJ2-7, with 7 bases lining up with TRBD2. The germline CDR1 and CDR2 sequences are GTSNPN and SVGIG (reference sequence). The CDR3 covers 14 residues. The V gene end was trimmed by 2 bases and the J gene end by 6 bases; junction bases not matched to a gene: 10.

The CDR3 DNA reads TGTGCCAGTACCGGCCTTGGAGGAGGGCCTGCCGGGGAGCTGTTTTTT. Protein product: CASTGLGGGPAGELFF. The chain combines TRBV19 with TRBJ2-2; possibly TRBD2 for D (6 bases). The CDR3 spans 16 residues. V shed 7 bases and J shed 6 bases, with 21 bases lying between them. The germline gives CDR1 LNHDA, CDR2 SQIVND (reference sequence). The whole variable domain, filled in from reference TRBV19 and TRBJ2-2, reads DGGITQSPKYLFRKEGQNVTLSCEQNLNHDAMYWYRQDPGQGLRLIYYSQIVNDFQKGDIAEGYSVSREKKESFPLTVTSAQKNPTAFYLCASTGLGGGPAGELFFGEGSRLTVL.

This clonotype was picked up a small number of times. The V and J genes are TRBV29-1 and TRBJ2-1; D not resolved. The V gene lost 4 bases and the J gene lost 10 bases, with 8 bases spanning the gap. The CDR3 has 10 residues. The germline V gene encodes CDR1 SQVTM and CDR2 ANQGSEA. This CDR3 is CSVVGVEQFF. For the CDR3, the DNA is TGCAGCGTTGTAGGCGTCGAGCAGTTCTTC.

This clonotype was seen repeatedly, ten times or more. The genes are TRBV7-8 and TRBJ2-1, with TRBD2 as a possible D gene (5 bases). CDR1 and CDR2 (germline): SGHVS, FQNEAQ. CDR3 size: 15 residues. V was shortened by 4 bases and J by 4 bases, with 14 bases between the two germline ends. The CDR3 protein is CASSSDTEAYNEQFF. DNA of the CDR3: TGTGCCAGCAGCTCCGACACGGAGGCATACAATGAGCAGTTCTTC.

This clonotype showed up many times. This chain joins TRBV15 and TRBJ2-5; 11 bases map to TRBD1. The CDR3 has 16 amino acids. Per germline, CDR1 LNHNV and CDR2 YYDKDF (reference sequence). V gave up 0 bases and J gave up 5 bases; unmatched junction bases: 5. CDR3 in DNA: TGTGCCACCAGCAGAGACGGGGGACAGGGGGAGGAGACCCAGTACTTC. Amino acids: CATSRDGGQGEETQYF.

Of note for this clonotype: This may come from a read error, since a much larger clone is one base off. The J gene is TRBJ2-7, the V gene TRBV28; perhaps TRBD1 as D (5 bases). V was clipped by 7 bases and J by 6 bases, with 16 bases between them. Germline loops: CDR1 MDHEN, CDR2 SYDVKM. The CDR3 has 13 amino acids. CDR3 bases: TGTGCCAGCACCAGGGAAGGGTCTGGCGAGCAGTACTTC. Amino acids: CASTREGSGEQYF.

There are many counts of this clonotype. The chain couples TRBV5-1 to TRBJ2-7; 8 bases are a match to TRBD2. The germline V gene has CDR1 SGHRS and CDR2 YFSETQ. This CDR3 spans 17 amino acids. J was trimmed by 0 bases and V by 4 bases; bases with no gene match: 12. The CDR3 nucleotides read TGCGCCAGCAGCCGCCGACAGGCGGGAGGCCTCTCCTACGAGCAGTACTTC. Translation: CASSRRQAGGLSYEQYF.

A few counts support this clonotype. The chain combines TRBV5-4 with TRBJ2-5, with TRBD1 identical over 8 bases. The CDR3 runs to 14 residues. CDR1 is SGHNT, CDR2 YYREEE, per germline (reference sequence). Losses at the gene ends were 5 bases for V and 4 bases for J; bases not matched to a gene: 7. CDR3 DNA: TGTGCCAGCAGTCAAGGACAGGGAAGAGAGACCCAGTACTTC. Amino acid sequence: CASSQGQGRETQYF.

There are a few counts of this clonotype. The rearrangement joins TRBV5-1 to TRBJ2-3; TRBD2 matches 11 bases. Germline V gene lookup returns CDR1 SGHRS and CDR2 YFSETQ. After removal of 3 bases from V and 4 bases from J, the junction contained 10 bases not matched to a gene. This CDR3 has 17 amino acids. The CDR3 loop is CASSSLSSGRRADTQYF. The CDR3 DNA is TGCGCCAGCAGCTCTCTCTCTAGCGGGAGGCGGGCAGATACGCAGTATTTT.

This clonotype was found many times. The chain recombines TRBV30 with TRBJ2-7; 9 bases fit TRBD1. Per germline, CDR1 GTSNPN and CDR2 SVGIG (reference sequence). The CDR3 has 12 amino acids. J was trimmed by 5 bases and V by 8 bases; bases with no gene match: 7. CDR3 loop: CAAQGAFNEQYF. CDR3 sequence (DNA): TGTGCCGCACAGGGGGCTTTCAACGAGCAGTACTTC.

This clonotype appeared many times. The V and J genes are TRBV12-5 and TRBJ1-1; D ambiguous. This CDR3 has 11 residues. V lost 8 bases, J lost 1 base, and 5 bases lay in between. Germline V gene sequence: CDR1 LGHNT, CDR2 FRNRAP. Here the CDR3 reads CASQANTEAFF. The CDR3 DNA reads as TGTGCTAGTCAAGCGAACACTGAAGCTTTCTTT.

This clonotype was seen only a few times. V is TRBV12-3 or TRBV12-4 and J is TRBJ1-3; D is undetermined. V was trimmed by 11 bases and J by 9 bases, leaving 11 bases between them. The CDR3 contains 10 residues. The chain's CDR3 is CASPGGTIYF. As DNA, the CDR3 is TGTGCCTCCCCGGGTGGCACCATATATTTT.

This clonotype has ten or more counts. The CDR3 is CASSLTRGGHSYGYTF. As DNA, the CDR3 is TGTGCCAGCAGCTTAACCAGGGGGGGGCATTCCTATGGCTACACCTTC. This chain joins TRBV7-8 and TRBJ1-2; the match to TRBD1 covers 7 bases. This CDR3 contains 16 residues. Germline assignment: CDR1 SGHVS and CDR2 FQNEAQ. The J segment lost 4 bases and the V segment lost 2 bases, leaving 10 bases of the junction unmatched.

The J gene is TRBJ2-2, the V gene TRBV10-3; no firm D call. V was trimmed by 0 bases and J by 6 bases, leaving 5 bases between them. Germline CDR1 reads ENHRY; CDR2 reads SYGVKD. The CDR3 runs 13 residues. Written as DNA, the CDR3 is TGTGCCATCAGTGAGTCGTCGTCCGGGGAGCTGTTTTTT. It encodes CAISESSSGELFF.

This clonotype has at least ten counts. The rearrangement uses TRBV6-1 and TRBJ2-3, with D possibly being TRBD1 (5 bases). Looked up from germline, CDR1 is MNHNS and CDR2 is SASEGT. CDR3 length equals 15 residues. V was clipped by 7 bases and J by 0 bases, with 14 bases between them. CDR3 protein: CASIEGARSTDTQYF. As DNA, the CDR3 is TGTGCCAGCATCGAAGGGGCCAGGAGCACAGATACGCAGTATTTT.

This clonotype came up a few times. The V call is TRBV19, the J call TRBJ1-5; D is ambiguous. This CDR3 is 15 amino acids long. The V gene's germline CDR1 is LNHDA and CDR2 SQIVND (reference sequence). V lost 7 bases, J lost 0 bases, and 13 bases lay in between. In DNA, the CDR3 is TGTGCCAGTATGGCGTGGGAAAATAGCAATCAGCCCCAGCATTTT. Translating gives CASMAWENSNQPQHF.

This clonotype has ten or more counts. The V gene is TRBV30, the J gene TRBJ2-3; TRBD2 is a possible D gene (6 bases). Trimming took 1 base from V and 2 from J, leaving 13 bases between them. This CDR3 contains 15 residues. The germline V gene has CDR1 GTSNPN and CDR2 SVGIG (reference sequence). In DNA, the CDR3 is TGTGCCTGGAGTGAGGACTACCAACTCACAGATACGCAGTATTTT. Its translation: CAWSEDYQLTDTQYF. Using reference TRBV30 and TRBJ2-3 for the parts outside the CDR3, the full variable domain is SQTIHQWPATLVQPVGSPLSLECTVEGTSNPNLYWYRQAAGRGLQLLFYSVGIGQISSEVPQNLSASRPQDRQFILSSKKLLLSDSGFYLCAWSEDYQLTDTQYFGPGTRLTVL.